This section outlines one T cell receptor (beta chain) sequence together with its context. The V and J ends lost 6 bases and 4 bases respectively, with 9 bases between them. The CDR3 is 13 amino acids. Treatment defined: 15 to 20 received Ad26.COV2.S at low or high dose, single or two shots; roughly five received placebo; per-sample allocation not given. Specimen acquisition occurred on day 63 following the initial vaccine or placebo injection. Libraries were prepared by immunoSEQ multiplex PCR; TCRdb keeps only in-frame clonotypes and omits some of them. The profile shows over 400,000 clones, approximately 92% of them singletons. The data derive from a study of Ad26.COV2.S vaccination and SARS-CoV-2 variants.

The material was peripheral blood, obtained in a trial of Ad26.COV2.S vaccine versus placebo. J is TRBJ2-2 and V is TRBV12-3 or TRBV12-4; D gene uncertain. The clonotype originates from a person between 18 and 60 years old who received the Ad26.COV2.S COVID-19 vaccine or a placebo. This chain's CDR3 is CASSLDGTGELFF. The CDR3 coding sequence is TGTGCCAGCAGCCTAGATGGCACCGGGGAGCTGTTTTTT.